One and the same sample provided the 6 T cell receptor beta chains below, sequenced in a study of blood T cell repertoires in COVID-19. Profiled with immunoSEQ multiplex PCR; TCRdb holds only in-frame clones, not every one. The sample lists about 80,000 clones; approximately 89% were seen once. The sequenced material came from peripheral blood. The origin of the receptors is a woman older than 75 with acute or convalescent COVID-19.

The chain joins TRBV5-1 to TRBJ2-3; no reliable D call. The germline V gene encodes CDR1 SGHRS and CDR2 YFSETQ. CDR3 length: 12 amino acids. The ends were cut back, 4 bases at V and 4 bases at J, with 7 bases in the middle. The CDR3 region has the DNA TGCGCCAGCAGCGAGGTGGCAGATACGCAGTATTTT. It encodes CASSEVADTQYF.

The V gene is TRBV5-1, the J gene TRBJ2-3; 9 bases fit TRBD2. CDR3 length: 17 residues. V lost 5 bases to trimming and J lost 2 bases; unmatched junction nucleotides: 12. Germline loops: CDR1 SGHRS, CDR2 YFSETQ. The CDR3 is CASRSRGGRVPTDTQYF. CDR3 DNA sequence: TGCGCCAGCAGATCTCGGGGCGGGAGGGTTCCCACAGATACGCAGTATTTT.

V usage is TRBV4-2 and J usage is TRBJ2-2; D might be TRBD1 (6 bases). This CDR3 has 17 amino acids. V lost 3 bases, J lost 0 bases, and 14 bases lay in between. Germline V gene sequence: CDR1 LGHNA, CDR2 YNFKEQ. This CDR3 reads CASSHYQGQANTGELFF. Here the CDR3 DNA reads TGTGCCAGCAGCCACTACCAGGGACAAGCGAACACCGGGGAGCTGTTTTTT.

The CDR3 reads CASSLTVNTEAFF. The CDR3 region has the DNA TGTGCCAGCAGCTTGACAGTGAACACTGAAGCTTTCTTT. The chain carries TRBV7-9 and TRBJ1-1; D is perhaps TRBD1 (5 bases). CDR3 size: 13 residues. Trimming shortened V by 3 bases and J by 0 bases, and 5 bases separated the two germline ends. Germline lookup yields CDR1 SEHNR and CDR2 FQNEAQ (reference sequence).

The V gene is TRBV5-1, the J gene TRBJ1-5, with D maybe TRBD1 (6 bases). CDR1 and CDR2 (germline): SGHRS, YFSETQ. Deletions cut 4 bases from V and 6 bases from J, with 17 bases between. The CDR3 is 15 amino acids. The CDR3 protein is CASSEQGPWSQPQHF. CDR3 DNA: TGCGCCAGCAGCGAACAGGGCCCGTGGAGTCAGCCCCAGCATTTT. The variable domain in full, completed from reference TRBV5-1 and TRBJ1-5, reads KAGVTQTPRYLIKTRGQQVTLSCSPISGHRSVSWYQQTPGQGLQFLFEYFSETQRNKGNFPGRFSGRQFSNSRSEMNVSTLELGDSALYLCASSEQGPWSQPQHFGDGTRLSIL.

The rearrangement links TRBV6-5 to TRBJ2-7; possibly TRBD1 for D (8 bases). Trimming left V 6 bases short and J 7 bases short, with 22 bases between. The CDR3 covers 15 residues. From germline, CDR1 is MNHEY and CDR2 SVGAGI. CDR3 sequence (DNA): TGTGCCAGCAGCCTAACCTTAGAACAGGGGGGGGAGCAGTACTTC. The encoded protein is CASSLTLEQGGEQYF.